This T cell receptor (beta chain) comes out of a study of T cell changes during pregnancy in multiple sclerosis. Sequencing used immunoSEQ multiplex PCR; TCRdb keeps in-frame clones, though not all of them. The sample includes about 67,000 clones, 80% to 95% of them seen just once. Germline V gene data show CDR1 as SGDLS and CDR2 as YYNGEE. The CDR3 extends over 16 amino acids. V lost 0 bases, J lost 1 base, and 10 bases lay in between. This specimen consisted of peripheral blood, obtained in the first trimester of pregnancy. The chain links TRBV9 to TRBJ2-2; D gene uncertain. The source of this sequence is a female donor with multiple sclerosis, enrolled in a pregnancy study. The CDR3 loop is CASSVVPSQNTGELFF. The CDR3 DNA follows: TGTGCCAGCAGCGTAGTGCCGAGCCAGAACACCGGGGAGCTGTTTTTT.